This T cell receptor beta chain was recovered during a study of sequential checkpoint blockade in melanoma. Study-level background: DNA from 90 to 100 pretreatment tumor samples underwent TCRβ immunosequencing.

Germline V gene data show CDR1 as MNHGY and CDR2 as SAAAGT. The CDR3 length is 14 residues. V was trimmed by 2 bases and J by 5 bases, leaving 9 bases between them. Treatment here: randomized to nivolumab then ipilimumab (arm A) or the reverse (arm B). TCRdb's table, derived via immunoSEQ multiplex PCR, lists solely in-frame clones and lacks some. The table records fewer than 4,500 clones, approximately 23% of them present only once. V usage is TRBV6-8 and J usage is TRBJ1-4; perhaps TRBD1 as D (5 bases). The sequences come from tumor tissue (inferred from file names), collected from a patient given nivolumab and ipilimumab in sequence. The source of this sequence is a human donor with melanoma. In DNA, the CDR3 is TGTGCCAGCAGTTACGACAGCTTCAATGAAAAACTGTTTTTT. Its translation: CASSYDSFNEKLFF.